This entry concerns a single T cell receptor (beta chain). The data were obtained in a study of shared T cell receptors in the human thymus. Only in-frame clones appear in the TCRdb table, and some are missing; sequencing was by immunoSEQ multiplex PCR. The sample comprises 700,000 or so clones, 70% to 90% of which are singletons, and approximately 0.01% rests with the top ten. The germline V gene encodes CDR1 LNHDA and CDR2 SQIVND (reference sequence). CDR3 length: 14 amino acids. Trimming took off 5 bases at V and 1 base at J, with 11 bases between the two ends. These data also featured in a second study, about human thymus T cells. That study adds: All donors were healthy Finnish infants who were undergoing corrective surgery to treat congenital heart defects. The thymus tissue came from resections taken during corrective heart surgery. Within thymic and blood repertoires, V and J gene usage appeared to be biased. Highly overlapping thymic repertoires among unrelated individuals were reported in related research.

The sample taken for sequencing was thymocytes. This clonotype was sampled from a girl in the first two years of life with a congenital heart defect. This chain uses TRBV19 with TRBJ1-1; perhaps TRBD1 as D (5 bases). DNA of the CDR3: TGTGCCAGTAGTCCCCAGACAGAGAACACTGAAGCTTTCTTT. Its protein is CASSPQTENTEAFF.